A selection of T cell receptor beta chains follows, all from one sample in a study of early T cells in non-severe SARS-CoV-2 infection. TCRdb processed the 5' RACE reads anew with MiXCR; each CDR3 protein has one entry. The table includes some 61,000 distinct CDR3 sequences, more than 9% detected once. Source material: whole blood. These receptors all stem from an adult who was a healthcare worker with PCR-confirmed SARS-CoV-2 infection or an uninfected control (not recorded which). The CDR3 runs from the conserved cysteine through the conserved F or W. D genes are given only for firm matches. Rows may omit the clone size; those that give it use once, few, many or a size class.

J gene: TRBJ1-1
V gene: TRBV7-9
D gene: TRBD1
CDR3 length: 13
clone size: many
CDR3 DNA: TGTGCCAGCACCCCCCGACAGGGACCTGAAGCTTTCTTT
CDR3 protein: CASTPRQGPEAFF

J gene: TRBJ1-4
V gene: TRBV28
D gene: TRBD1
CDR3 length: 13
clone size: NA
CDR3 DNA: TGTGCCAGCAAAGGGGGCCCTAATGAAAAACTGTTTTTT
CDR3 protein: CASKGGPNEKLFF

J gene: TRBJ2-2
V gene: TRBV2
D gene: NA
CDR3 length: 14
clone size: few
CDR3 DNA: TGTGCCAGCAGTGGATTACAGGGCACCGGGGAGCTGTTTTTT
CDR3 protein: CASSGLQGTGELFF

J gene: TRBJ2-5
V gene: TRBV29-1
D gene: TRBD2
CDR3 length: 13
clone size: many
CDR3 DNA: TGCAGCGCTGTCCGGGACGGGAGGGAGACCCAGTACTTC
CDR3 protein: CSAVRDGRETQYF

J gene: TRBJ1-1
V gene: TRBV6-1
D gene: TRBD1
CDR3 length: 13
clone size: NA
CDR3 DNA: TGTGCCAGCAGCCGGGACAGGAAGACTGAAGCTTTCTTT
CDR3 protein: CASSRDRKTEAFF

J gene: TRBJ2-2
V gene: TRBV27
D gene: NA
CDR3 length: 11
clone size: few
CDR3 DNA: TGTGCCAGCGGCCGTTTAGGGGAGCTGTTTTTT
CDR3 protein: CASGRLGELFF

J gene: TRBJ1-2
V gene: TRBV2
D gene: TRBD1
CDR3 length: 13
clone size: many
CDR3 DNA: TGTGCCAGCAGCAGGGGGCTGATCTATGGCTACACCTTC
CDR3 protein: CASSRGLIYGYTF

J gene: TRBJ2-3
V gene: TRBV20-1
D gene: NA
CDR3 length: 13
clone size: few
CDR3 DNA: TGCAGTGCTCCTCCTGATGGGGAGAATACGCAGTATTTT
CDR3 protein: CSAPPDGENTQYF

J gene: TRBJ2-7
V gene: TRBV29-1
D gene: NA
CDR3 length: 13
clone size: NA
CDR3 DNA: TGCAGCGTTGATTTCCAGGGTTCCTACGAGCAGTACTTC
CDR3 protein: CSVDFQGSYEQYF

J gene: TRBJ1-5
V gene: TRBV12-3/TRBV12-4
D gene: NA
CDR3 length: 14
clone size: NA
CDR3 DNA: TGTGCCAGCAGTCTCGACGGTAGCAATCAGCCCCAGCATTTT
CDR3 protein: CASSLDGSNQPQHF

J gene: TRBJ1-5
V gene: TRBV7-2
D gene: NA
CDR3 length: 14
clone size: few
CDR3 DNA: TGTGCCAGCAGCTCTACAGGGCGCCATCAGCCCCAGCATTTT
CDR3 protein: CASSSTGRHQPQHF

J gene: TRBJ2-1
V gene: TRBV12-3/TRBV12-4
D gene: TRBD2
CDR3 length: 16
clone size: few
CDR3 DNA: TGTGCCAGCAGAAACATGCCTAGCGGGGGGTACAATGAGCAGTTCTTC
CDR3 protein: CASRNMPSGGYNEQFF

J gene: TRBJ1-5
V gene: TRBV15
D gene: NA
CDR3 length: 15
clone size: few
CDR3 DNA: TGTGCCACCAGCAGAGATTTGGAGGGCGCCGAGCCCCAGCATTTT
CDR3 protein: CATSRDLEGAEPQHF

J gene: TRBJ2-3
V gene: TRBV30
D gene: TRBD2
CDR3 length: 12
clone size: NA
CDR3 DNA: TGTGCCTGGGGACTAGCGGGAGATACGCAGTATTTT
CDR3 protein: CAWGLAGDTQYF

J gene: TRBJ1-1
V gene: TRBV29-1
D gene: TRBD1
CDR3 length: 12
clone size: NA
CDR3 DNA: TGCAGCACTGACAGGGCGGGAACTGAAGCTTTCTTT
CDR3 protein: CSTDRAGTEAFF

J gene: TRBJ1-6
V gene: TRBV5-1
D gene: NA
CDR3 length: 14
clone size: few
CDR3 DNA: TGCGCCAGCAGCTTGCAAGGCTTTGGTTCACCCCTCCACTTT
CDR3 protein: CASSLQGFGSPLHF

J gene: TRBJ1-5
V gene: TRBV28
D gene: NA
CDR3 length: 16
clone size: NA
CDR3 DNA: TGTGCCAGCCCCCCATCTGCGGGGCAGGGAGATCAGCCCCAGCATTTT
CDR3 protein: CASPPSAGQGDQPQHF

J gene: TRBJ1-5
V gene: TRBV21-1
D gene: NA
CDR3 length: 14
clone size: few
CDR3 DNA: TGTGCCAGCAGCAAGGAGGGAAGACGGCAGCCCCAGCATTTT
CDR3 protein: CASSKEGRRQPQHF

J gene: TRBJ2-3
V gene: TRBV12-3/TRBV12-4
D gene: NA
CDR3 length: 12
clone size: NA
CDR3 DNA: TGTGCCAGCAGTCACCACACAGATACGCAGTATTTT
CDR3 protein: CASSHHTDTQYF

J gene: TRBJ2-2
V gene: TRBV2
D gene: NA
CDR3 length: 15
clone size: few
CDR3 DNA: TGTGCCAGCAGCCTCCGGGGATTTGGCACCGGGGAGCTGTTTTTT
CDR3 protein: CASSLRGFGTGELFF

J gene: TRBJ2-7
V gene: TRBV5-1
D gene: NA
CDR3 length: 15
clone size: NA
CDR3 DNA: TGCGCCAGCAGACGCGAACAGGGACCCCCCTTGGAGCAGTACTTC
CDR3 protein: CASRREQGPPLEQYF

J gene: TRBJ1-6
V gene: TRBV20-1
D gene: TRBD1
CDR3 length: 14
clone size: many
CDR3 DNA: TGCAGTGCTAGAGTCGGACAGGGCGTATCACCCCTCCACTTT
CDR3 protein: CSARVGQGVSPLHF

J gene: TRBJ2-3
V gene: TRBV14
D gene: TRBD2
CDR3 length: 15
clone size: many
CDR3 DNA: TGTGCCAGCAGCCAGGAAACTACTAGCGCAGATACGCAGTATTTT
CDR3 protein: CASSQETTSADTQYF

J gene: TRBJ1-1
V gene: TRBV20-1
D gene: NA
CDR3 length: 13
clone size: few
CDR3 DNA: TGCAGTGCTAGAGTGGCAGGGCGGACTGAAGCTTTCTTT
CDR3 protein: CSARVAGRTEAFF

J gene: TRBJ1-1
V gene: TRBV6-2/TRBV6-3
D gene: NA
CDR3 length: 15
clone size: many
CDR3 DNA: TGTGCCAGCAACCCCATCGCCCGAGGTAGTACTGAAGCTTTCTTT
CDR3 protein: CASNPIARGSTEAFF

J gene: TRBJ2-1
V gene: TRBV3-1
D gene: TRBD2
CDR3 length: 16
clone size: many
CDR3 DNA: TGTGCCAGCAGCCCCTGGCTTAGCGGGGGCGCGGATGAGCAGTTCTTC
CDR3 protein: CASSPWLSGGADEQFF

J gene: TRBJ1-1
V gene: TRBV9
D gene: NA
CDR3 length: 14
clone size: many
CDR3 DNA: TGTGCCAGCAGCGTAAGGGCCCAGAACACTGAAGCTTTCTTT
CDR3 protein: CASSVRAQNTEAFF

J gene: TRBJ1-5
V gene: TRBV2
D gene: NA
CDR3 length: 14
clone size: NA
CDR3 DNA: TGTGCCAGCAGTGACAGCGACGGCGGTCAGCCCCAGCATTTT
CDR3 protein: CASSDSDGGQPQHF

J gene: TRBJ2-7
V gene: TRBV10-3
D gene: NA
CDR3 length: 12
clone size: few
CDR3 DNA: TGTGCCATCAGAAACAGGGCCTACGAGCAGTACTTC
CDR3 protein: CAIRNRAYEQYF

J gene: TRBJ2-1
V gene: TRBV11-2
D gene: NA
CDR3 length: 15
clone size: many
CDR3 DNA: TGTGCCAGCAGCTCCAGACGGAGCTCCTACAATGAGCAGTTCTTC
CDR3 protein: CASSSRRSSYNEQFF

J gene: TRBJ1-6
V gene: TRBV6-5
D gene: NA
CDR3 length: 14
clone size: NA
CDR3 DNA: TGTGCCAGCAGTTACGTGATTAATAATTCACCCCTCCACTTT
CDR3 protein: CASSYVINNSPLHF

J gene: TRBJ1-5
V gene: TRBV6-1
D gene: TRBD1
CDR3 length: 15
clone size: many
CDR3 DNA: TGTGCCAGCAGTGGAGGGGGCATTAGCAATCAGCCCCAGCATTTT
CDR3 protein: CASSGGGISNQPQHF

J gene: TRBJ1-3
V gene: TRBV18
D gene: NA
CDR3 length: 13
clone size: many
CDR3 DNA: TGTGCCAGCTCACCGGGATCTGGAAACACCATATATTTT
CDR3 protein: CASSPGSGNTIYF

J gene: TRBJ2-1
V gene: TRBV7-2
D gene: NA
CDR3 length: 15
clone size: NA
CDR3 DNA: TGTGCCAGCAGCTTAGTGACAGGAGCTTACAATGAGCAGTTCTTC
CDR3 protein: CASSLVTGAYNEQFF

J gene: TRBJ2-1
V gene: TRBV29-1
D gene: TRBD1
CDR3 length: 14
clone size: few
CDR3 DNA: TGCAGCGTTTATGGACAGGGATCCTACAATGAGCAGTTCTTC
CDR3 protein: CSVYGQGSYNEQFF

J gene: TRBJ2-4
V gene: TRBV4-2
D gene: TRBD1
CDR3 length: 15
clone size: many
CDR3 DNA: TGTGCCAGCAGCGACCGGGACAGCGAAAAAAACATTCAGTACTTC
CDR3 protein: CASSDRDSEKNIQYF

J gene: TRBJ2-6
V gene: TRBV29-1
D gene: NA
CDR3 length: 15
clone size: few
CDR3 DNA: TGCAGCGCACAGGACCTTAACTCTGGGGCCAACGTCCTGACTTTC
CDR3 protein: CSAQDLNSGANVLTF

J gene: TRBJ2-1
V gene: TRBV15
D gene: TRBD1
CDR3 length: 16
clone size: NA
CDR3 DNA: TGTGCCACCAGCAGAGACAGGGGGGACAGGGTTAATGAGCAGTTCTTC
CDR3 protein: CATSRDRGDRVNEQFF

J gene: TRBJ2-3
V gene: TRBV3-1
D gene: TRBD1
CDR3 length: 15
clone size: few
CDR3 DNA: TGTGCCAGCAGCCGGGACAGGGCTAGCACAGATACGCAGTATTTT
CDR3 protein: CASSRDRASTDTQYF

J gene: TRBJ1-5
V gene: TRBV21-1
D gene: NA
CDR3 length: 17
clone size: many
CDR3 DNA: TGTGCCAGCAGCAAAGAGGGGACAGGGATCCGCAATCAGCCCCAGCATTTT
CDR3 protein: CASSKEGTGIRNQPQHF

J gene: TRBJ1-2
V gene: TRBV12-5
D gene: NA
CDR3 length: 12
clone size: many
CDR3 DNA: TGTGCTAGTGGTTCCAGGTCCCATGGCTACACCTTC
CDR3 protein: CASGSRSHGYTF

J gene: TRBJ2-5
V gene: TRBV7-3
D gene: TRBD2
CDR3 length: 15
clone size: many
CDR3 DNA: TGTGCCAGCAGCTTCCTGGGGAGGGCGGAAGAGACCCAGTACTTC
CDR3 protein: CASSFLGRAEETQYF

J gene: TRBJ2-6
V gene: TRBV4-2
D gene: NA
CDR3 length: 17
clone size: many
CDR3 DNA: TGTGCCAGCAGCCAAGATCGGAGAGGGACTGGGGCCAACGTCCTGACTTTC
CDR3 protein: CASSQDRRGTGANVLTF

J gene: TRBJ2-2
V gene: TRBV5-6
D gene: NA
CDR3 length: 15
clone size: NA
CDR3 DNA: TGTGCCAGCAGTGGTCGACGGGAAGTCGCCGGGGAGCTGTTTTTT
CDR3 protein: CASSGRREVAGELFF

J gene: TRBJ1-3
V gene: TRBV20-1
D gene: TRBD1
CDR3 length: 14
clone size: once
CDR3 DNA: TGCAGTGCTAGACCGAGACAGGGAGGAAACACCATATATTTT
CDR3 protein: CSARPRQGGNTIYF

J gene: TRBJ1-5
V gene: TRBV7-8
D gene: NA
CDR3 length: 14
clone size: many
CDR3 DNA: TGTGCCAGCAGCTTAGATGGGGTTCGGCAGCCCCAGCATTTT
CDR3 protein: CASSLDGVRQPQHF

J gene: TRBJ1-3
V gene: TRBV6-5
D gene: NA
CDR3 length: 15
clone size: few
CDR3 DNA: TGTGCCAGCAGTTACTCGAGGGGATCAGGAAACACCATATATTTT
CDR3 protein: CASSYSRGSGNTIYF

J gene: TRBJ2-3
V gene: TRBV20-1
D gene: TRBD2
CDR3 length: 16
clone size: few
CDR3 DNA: TGCAGTGCCCACCGGACTAGCGGGGGGATTCAAGATACGCAGTATTTT
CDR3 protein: CSAHRTSGGIQDTQYF

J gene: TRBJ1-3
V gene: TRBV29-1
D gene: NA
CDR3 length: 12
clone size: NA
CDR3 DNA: TGCAGCGTTGTAGATTGGGGAAACACCATATATTTT
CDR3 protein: CSVVDWGNTIYF

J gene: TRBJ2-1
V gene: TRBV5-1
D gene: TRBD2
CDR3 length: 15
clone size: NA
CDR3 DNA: TGCGCCAGCAGCTCGGAGCTAGCGGACTACAATGAGCAGTTCTTC
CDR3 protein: CASSSELADYNEQFF

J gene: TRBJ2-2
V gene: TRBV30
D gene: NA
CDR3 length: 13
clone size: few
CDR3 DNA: TGTGCCTGGAGACCAGGGACGGTCGGGGAGCTGTTTTTT
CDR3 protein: CAWRPGTVGELFF

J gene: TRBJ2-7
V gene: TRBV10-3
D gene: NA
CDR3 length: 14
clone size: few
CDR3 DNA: TGTGCCATCAGCGCTGCGGGACAGAACTACGAGCAGTACTTC
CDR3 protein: CAISAAGQNYEQYF

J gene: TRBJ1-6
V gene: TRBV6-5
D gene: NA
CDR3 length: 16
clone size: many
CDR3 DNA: TGTGCCAGCAGTCGGGGACCGCAAAGGTGGGATTCACCCCTCCACTTT
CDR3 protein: CASSRGPQRWDSPLHF

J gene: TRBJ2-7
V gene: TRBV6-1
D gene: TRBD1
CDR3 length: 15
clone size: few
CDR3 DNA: TGTGCCAGCAGTGAAGCGCAAGGGGGCCCCTACGAGCAGTACTTC
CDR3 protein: CASSEAQGGPYEQYF

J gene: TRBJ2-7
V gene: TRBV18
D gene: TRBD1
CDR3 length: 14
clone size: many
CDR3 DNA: TGTGCCAGCTCACGGGGACAGGGGGCTTACGAGCAGTACTTC
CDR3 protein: CASSRGQGAYEQYF

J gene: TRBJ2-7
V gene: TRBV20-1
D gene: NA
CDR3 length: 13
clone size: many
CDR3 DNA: TGCAGTGCTAGTGCATCCTCAGTCTACGAGCAGTACTTC
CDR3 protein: CSASASSVYEQYF

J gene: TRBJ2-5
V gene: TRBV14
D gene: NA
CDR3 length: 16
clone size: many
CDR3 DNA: TGTGCCAGCAGCCGGAAACGACAGAGACTTCAAGAGACCCAGTACTTC
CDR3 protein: CASSRKRQRLQETQYF

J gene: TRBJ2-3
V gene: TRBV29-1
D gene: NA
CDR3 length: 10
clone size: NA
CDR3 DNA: TGCAGCGCTGGACCAGATACGCAGTATTTT
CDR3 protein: CSAGPDTQYF

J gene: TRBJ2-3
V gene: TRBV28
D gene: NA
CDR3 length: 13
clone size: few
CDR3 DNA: TGTGCCACCGGGGACCGAGACACAGATACGCAGTATTTT
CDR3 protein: CATGDRDTDTQYF